This TCR beta chain was sequenced in a study of CD8 T cells in ankylosing spondylitis. On this clonotype itself: What it recognizes is unknown.

The CDR3 has 15 residues. CDR1 MNHEY and CDR2 SMNVEV come from the germline V gene (reference sequence). Trimming removed 2 bases from V and 4 bases from J; junction bases left unmatched: 5. With molecular barcodes, quantitative 5'-RACE was used to make the TCR beta libraries. TCRdb re-called the 5' RACE reads through MiXCR, storing one row per CDR3 protein. The sample holds fewer than 550,000 distinct CDR3 sequences, 5.3% seen once. Study-wide results and caveats: Blood from ankylosing spondylitis patients appeared to carry a characteristic eight-variant TCR beta motif. Disease-linked clones were found to be CD8+ and relatively rare in peripheral blood. Certain motif variants had earlier appeared in reactive arthritis synovial fluid and blood.

What was sequenced was blood, either unsorted or a sorted T cell fraction (not recorded which). The receptor was isolated from a male donor with ankylosing spondylitis. The rearrangement uses TRBV27 and TRBJ2-1, with TRBD1 identical over 7 bases. The CDR3 here is CASSLRGPTYNEQFF. The DNA for the CDR3 is TGTGCCAGCAGTTTAAGGGGGCCCACTTACAATGAGCAGTTCTTC.